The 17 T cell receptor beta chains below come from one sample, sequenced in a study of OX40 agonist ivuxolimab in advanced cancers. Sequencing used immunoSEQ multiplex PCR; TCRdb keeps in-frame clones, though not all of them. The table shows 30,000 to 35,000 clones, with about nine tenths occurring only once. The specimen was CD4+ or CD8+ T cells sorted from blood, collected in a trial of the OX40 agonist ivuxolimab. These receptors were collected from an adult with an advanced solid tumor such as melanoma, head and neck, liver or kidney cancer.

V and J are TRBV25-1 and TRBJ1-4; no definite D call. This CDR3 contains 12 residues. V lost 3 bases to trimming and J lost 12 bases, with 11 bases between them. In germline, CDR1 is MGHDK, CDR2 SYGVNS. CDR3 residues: CASSEAGEELFF. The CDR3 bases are TGTGCCAGCAGTGAGGCAGGCGAAGAACTGTTTTTT.

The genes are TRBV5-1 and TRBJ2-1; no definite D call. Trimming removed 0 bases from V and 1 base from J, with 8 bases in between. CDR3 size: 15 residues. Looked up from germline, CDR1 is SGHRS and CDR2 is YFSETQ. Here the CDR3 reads CASSLVTRSYNEQFF. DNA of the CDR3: TGCGCCAGCAGCTTGGTGACACGGTCCTACAATGAGCAGTTCTTC.

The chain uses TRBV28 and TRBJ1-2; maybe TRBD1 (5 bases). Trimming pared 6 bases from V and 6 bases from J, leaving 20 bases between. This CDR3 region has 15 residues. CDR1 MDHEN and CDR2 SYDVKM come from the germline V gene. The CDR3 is CASSLWAGGYDGYTF. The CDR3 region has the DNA TGTGCCAGCAGCCTTTGGGCGGGGGGTTATGATGGCTACACCTTC.

This CDR3 is CASSRGYEQYF. CDR3 sequence (DNA): TGTGCCAGCAGCCGGGGGTACGAGCAGTACTTC. The chain links TRBV27 to TRBJ2-7, with D maybe TRBD2 (6 bases). The CDR3 totals 11 residues. In germline, CDR1 is MNHEY, CDR2 SMNVEV (reference sequence). V was cut by 6 bases and J by 4 bases, with 7 bases left in between.

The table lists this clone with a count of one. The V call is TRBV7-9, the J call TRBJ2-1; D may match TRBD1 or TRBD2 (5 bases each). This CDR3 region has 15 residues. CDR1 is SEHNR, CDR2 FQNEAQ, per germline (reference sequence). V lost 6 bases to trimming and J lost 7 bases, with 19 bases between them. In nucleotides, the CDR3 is TGTGCCAGCAGTGATCTAGGGACCCTTTTTAATGAGCAGTTCTTC. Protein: CASSDLGTLFNEQFF. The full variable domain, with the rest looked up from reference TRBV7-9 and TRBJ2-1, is DTGVSQNPRHKITKRGQNVTFRCDPISEHNRLYWYRQTLGQGPEFLTYFQNEAQLEKSRLLSDRFSAERPKGSFSTLEIQRTEQGDSAMYLCASSDLGTLFNEQFFGPGTRLTVL.

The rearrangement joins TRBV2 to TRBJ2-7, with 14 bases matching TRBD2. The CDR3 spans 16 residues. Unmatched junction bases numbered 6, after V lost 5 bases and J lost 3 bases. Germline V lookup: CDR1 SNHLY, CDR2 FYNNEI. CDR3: CASSTPGTSGGYEQYF. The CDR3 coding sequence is TGTGCCAGCAGTACTCCCGGGACTAGCGGGGGCTACGAGCAGTACTTC.

The CDR3 coding sequence is TGTGCCACCAGCAGAGTAACGGGCGCAACTAATGAAAAACTGTTTTTT. Translating it yields CATSRVTGATNEKLFF. The chain recombines TRBV15 with TRBJ1-4; D gene uncertain. Germline CDR1 LNHNV, CDR2 YYDKDF (reference sequence). This CDR3 comprises 16 residues. V lost 1 base, J lost 0 bases, and 9 bases lay in between.

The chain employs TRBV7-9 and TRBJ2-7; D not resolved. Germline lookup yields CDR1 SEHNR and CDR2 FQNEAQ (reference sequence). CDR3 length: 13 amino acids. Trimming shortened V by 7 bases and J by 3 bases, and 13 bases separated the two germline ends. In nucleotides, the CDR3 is TGTGCCAGCACGGGCACCCAGGACTACGAGCAGTACTTC. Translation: CASTGTQDYEQYF.

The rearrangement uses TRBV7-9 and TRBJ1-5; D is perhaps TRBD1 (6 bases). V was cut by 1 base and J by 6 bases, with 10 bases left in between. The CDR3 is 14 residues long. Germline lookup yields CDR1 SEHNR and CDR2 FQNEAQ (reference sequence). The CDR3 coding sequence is TGTGCCAGCAGCTTAGTGGGGGGCGGTCAGCCCCAGCATTTT. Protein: CASSLVGGGQPQHF. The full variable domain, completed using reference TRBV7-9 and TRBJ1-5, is DTGVSQNPRHKITKRGQNVTFRCDPISEHNRLYWYRQTLGQGPEFLTYFQNEAQLEKSRLLSDRFSAERPKGSFSTLEIQRTEQGDSAMYLCASSLVGGGQPQHFGDGTRLSIL.

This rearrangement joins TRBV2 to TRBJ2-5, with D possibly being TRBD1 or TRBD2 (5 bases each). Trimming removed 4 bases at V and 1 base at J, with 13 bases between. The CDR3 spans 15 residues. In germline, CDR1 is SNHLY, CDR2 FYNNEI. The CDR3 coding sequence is TGTGCCAGCAGTGCACCGGGGACGGTCCAAGAGACCCAGTACTTC. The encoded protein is CASSAPGTVQETQYF.

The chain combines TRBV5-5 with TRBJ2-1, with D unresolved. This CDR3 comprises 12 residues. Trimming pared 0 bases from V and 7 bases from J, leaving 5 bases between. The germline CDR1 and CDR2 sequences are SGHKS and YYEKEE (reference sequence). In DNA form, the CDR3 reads TGTGCCAGCAGCTTGGTGGAGAATGAGCAGTTCTTC. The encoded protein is CASSLVENEQFF. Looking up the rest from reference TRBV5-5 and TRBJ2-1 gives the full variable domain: DAGVTQSPTHLIKTRGQQVTLRCSPISGHKSVSWYQQVLGQGPQFIFQYYEKEERGRGNFPDRFSARQFPNYSSELNVNALLLGDSALYLCASSLVENEQFFGPGTRLTVL.

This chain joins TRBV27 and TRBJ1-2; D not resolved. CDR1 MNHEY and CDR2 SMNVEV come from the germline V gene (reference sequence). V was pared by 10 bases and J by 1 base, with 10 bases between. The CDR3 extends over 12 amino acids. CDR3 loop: CATLKINYGYTF. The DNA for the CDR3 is TGTGCCACCTTGAAGATTAACTATGGCTACACCTTC.

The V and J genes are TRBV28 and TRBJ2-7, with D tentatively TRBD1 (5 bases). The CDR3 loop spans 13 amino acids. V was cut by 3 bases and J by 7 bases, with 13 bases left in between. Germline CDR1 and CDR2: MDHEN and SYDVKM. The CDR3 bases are TGTGCCAGCAGTTTGCTACAGGTGAGGGAGCAGTACTTC. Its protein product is CASSLLQVREQYF.

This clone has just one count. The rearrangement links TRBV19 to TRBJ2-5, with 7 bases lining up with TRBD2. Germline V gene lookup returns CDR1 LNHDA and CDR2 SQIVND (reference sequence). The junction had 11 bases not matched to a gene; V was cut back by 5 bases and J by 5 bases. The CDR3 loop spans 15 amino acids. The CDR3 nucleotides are TGTGCCAGTAGTTTTACTAGCGTGCCCGGGGAGACCCAGTACTTC. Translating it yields CASSFTSVPGETQYF.

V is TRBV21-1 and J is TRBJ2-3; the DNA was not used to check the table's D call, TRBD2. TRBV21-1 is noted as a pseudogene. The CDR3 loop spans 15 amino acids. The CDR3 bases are TGTGCCAGCAGCACTCACCCCGGGGGGACAGATACGCAGTATTTT. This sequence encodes CASSTHPGGTDTQYF.

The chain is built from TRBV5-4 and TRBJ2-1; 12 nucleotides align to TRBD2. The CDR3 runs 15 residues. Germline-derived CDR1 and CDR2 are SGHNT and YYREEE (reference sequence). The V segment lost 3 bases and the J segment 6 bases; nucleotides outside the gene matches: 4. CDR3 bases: TGTGCCAGCAGCTCTAGCGGGAGGGGTGGCAATGAGCAGTTCTTC. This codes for CASSSSGRGGNEQFF.

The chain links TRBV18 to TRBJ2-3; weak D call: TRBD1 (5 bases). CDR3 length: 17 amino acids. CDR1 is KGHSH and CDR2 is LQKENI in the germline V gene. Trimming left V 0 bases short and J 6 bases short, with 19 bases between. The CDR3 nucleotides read TGTGCCAGCTCACCACCAAGCGACATCCTGGGGCACGATACGCAGTATTTT. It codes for CASSPPSDILGHDTQYF.